The clone carrying this TCR beta chain was detected a few times. The data were taken from a study of early T cells in non-severe SARS-CoV-2 infection. Whole-study context: Alpha and beta chains were unpaired, from unsorted whole-blood bulk RNA.

This CDR3 spans 13 amino acids. V lost 1 base to trimming and J lost 5 bases, with 5 bases between them. CDR1 and CDR2 from the germline V gene are SGHVS and FNYEAQ. Individual cDNA molecules were tagged with unique molecular identifiers, the study reported. From the 5' RACE reads, TCRdb called clonotypes with MiXCR, one entry per CDR3 protein. This sample has tens of thousands of distinct CDR3 sequences, with roughly 7.9% found just once. This clonotype originated in an adult who was a healthcare worker with PCR-confirmed SARS-CoV-2 infection or an uninfected control (not recorded which). V and J are TRBV7-6 and TRBJ2-2; D is ambiguous. The sequences come from whole blood, collected at baseline. The CDR3 nucleotides are TGTGCCAGCAGCTTAGTTAAAACCGGGGAGCTGTTTTTT. Translating gives CASSLVKTGELFF.